This TCR beta chain is from a study of neurological immune-mediated disorders. Specified time point: longitudinal time-point 1 (baseline). The study built unsorted libraries from 2 million PBMCs kept at -80 C. This clonotype came up many times. The CDR3 runs to 13 residues. Germline V gene sequence: CDR1 SEHNR, CDR2 FQNEAQ (reference sequence). With 7 bases removed from V and 0 bases from J, the gap between germline ends came to 4 bases. TCRdb re-called the 5' RACE reads with MiXCR, one entry per CDR3 protein. The profile covers fewer than 90,000 distinct CDR3 sequences, with 10% to 13% appearing a single time and 8.5% to 10% taken by the ten largest.

This receptor was obtained from a young man in good health. The specimen was PBMCs. The genes are TRBV7-9 and TRBJ2-6, with D unresolved. Written as DNA, the CDR3 is TGTGCCAGCACCCACTCTGGGGCCAACGTCCTGACTTTC. It yields the protein CASTHSGANVLTF.